This T cell receptor (beta chain) derives from a study of PD-1 blockade in mismatch repair-deficient tumors. Germline values: CDR1 SSHAT, CDR2 FNYEAQ (reference sequence). CDR3 length: 13 residues. Profiling relied on immunoSEQ multiplex PCR, and the TCRdb table lists in-frame clones only, not all of them. The table has some 49,000 clones, 77% seen once. To note about this clone: One junction end disagrees with the germline gene, perhaps due to a read error.

The chain links TRBV7-7 to TRBJ1-5; no definite D call. Sequencing used PBMCs, obtained before pembrolizumab treatment. This TCR was recovered from an adult with mismatch repair-deficient cancer. Written as DNA, the CDR3 is TGTGCTAGCAGCTTAGCTGACAATCAGCCCCAGCATTTT. Encoded protein: CASSLADNQPQHF.